The next 23 T cell receptor beta chains were all read from a single sample in a study of OX40 agonist ivuxolimab in advanced cancers. Sequencing was performed with immunoSEQ multiplex PCR; in TCRdb, only in-frame clones are kept and a portion is missing. Altogether 95,000 to 100,000 clones are present, approximately 80% being singletons, with the ten largest covering roughly 5.8%. This material consisted of CD4+ or CD8+ T cells sorted from blood, taken in a trial of the OX40 agonist ivuxolimab. Receptors were obtained from an adult with an advanced solid tumor such as melanoma, head and neck, liver or kidney cancer.

This chain joins TRBV7-3 and TRBJ2-3; the match to TRBD2 covers 7 bases. After removal of 2 bases from V and 9 bases from J, the junction contained 14 bases not matched to a gene. The CDR3 is made up of 16 amino acids. Germline V gives CDR1 SGHTA, CDR2 FQGTGA. The CDR3 sequence is CASSLGASGPLRTQYF. The CDR3, as DNA: TGTGCCAGCAGCTTAGGCGCTAGCGGACCTCTGCGGACGCAGTATTTT.

This clone appeared once. The gene calls are TRBV9 and TRBJ1-2, with D perhaps TRBD1 (5 bases). V shed 1 base and J shed 1 base, with 8 bases lying between them. CDR1 is SGDLS and CDR2 is YYNGEE in the germline V gene. The CDR3 runs 14 residues. The CDR3 bases are TGTGCCAGCAGCGTAAAAGACAGTAACTATGGCTACACCTTC. Translated: CASSVKDSNYGYTF.

The chain recombines TRBV27 with TRBJ1-1; no definite D call. Trimming removed 3 bases at V and 4 bases at J, with 18 bases between. Per germline, CDR1 MNHEY and CDR2 SMNVEV (reference sequence). The CDR3 covers 16 residues. DNA for the CDR3: TGTGCCAGCAGTTTCGGACGGAACCTTCGGGTCACTGAAGCTTTCTTT. Protein sequence: CASSFGRNLRVTEAFF.

A single count supports this clone. J is TRBJ1-2 and V is TRBV7-9; 9 bases are a match to TRBD1. The CDR3 spans 18 residues. V lost 3 bases to trimming and J lost 1 base; unmatched junction nucleotides: 12. Per germline, CDR1 SEHNR and CDR2 FQNEAQ (reference sequence). CDR3 protein: CASSFREVRQGDNYGYTF. The CDR3 DNA reads as TGTGCCAGCAGCTTTCGGGAGGTGCGACAGGGGGATAACTATGGCTACACCTTC.

V usage is TRBV4-3 and J usage is TRBJ2-1; weak D call: TRBD1 (6 bases). Deletions cut 0 bases from V and 6 bases from J, with 12 bases between. Germline V CDR1 and CDR2: LGHNA, YSLEER. CDR3 length equals 15 residues. CDR3 amino acids: CASSQDLGGFNEQFF. The CDR3 DNA reads TGCGCCAGCAGCCAAGACCTAGGGGGTTTCAATGAGCAGTTCTTC.

This clone appeared once. The rearrangement links TRBV29-1 to TRBJ2-3; 9 positions agree with TRBD2. V shed 3 bases, J shed 2 bases, and the junction held 9 bases outside the gene matches. Germline CDR1 is SQVTM and CDR2 is ANQGSEA. The CDR3 covers 16 residues. CDR3 DNA sequence: TGCAGCGTTGAGGGAGCGGGGGGCAAATACACAGATACGCAGTATTTT. Protein: CSVEGAGGKYTDTQYF.

This clone was seen only once. This chain uses TRBV2 with TRBJ2-5; D unclear. The CDR3 totals 15 residues. The V gene lost 7 bases and the J gene lost 4 bases, with 19 bases spanning the gap. Germline CDR1 reads SNHLY; CDR2 reads FYNNEI. This chain's CDR3 is CASTEGTLAGETQYF. DNA for the CDR3: TGTGCCAGCACCGAAGGCACGCTGGCCGGAGAGACCCAGTACTTC.

V is TRBV7-9 and J is TRBJ2-6, with 9 bases that match TRBD1. Germline assignment: CDR1 SEHNR and CDR2 FQNEAQ (reference sequence). This CDR3 comprises 18 residues. V was clipped by 4 bases and J by 2 bases; unmatched bases: 9. CDR3 coding DNA: TGTGCCAGCAGCTCAGCGGACAGGGGACAGGCTGGGGCCAACGTCCTGACTTTC. It encodes CASSSADRGQAGANVLTF.

This clone was counted a few times. The chain recombines TRBV12-5 with TRBJ2-4; 7 nucleotides agree with TRBD1. V was clipped by 6 bases and J by 1 base; unmatched bases: 18. The germline V gene encodes CDR1 LGHNT and CDR2 FRNRAP. The CDR3 runs to 19 residues. The CDR3 DNA follows: TGTGCTAGTGGCCCCCCGGGACAGTTGGAAAGTAGTGCCAAAAACATTCAGTACTTC. Protein product: CASGPPGQLESSAKNIQYF.

The chain couples TRBV7-8 to TRBJ1-5; D gene unclear. V was trimmed by 1 base and J by 0 bases, leaving 7 bases between them. Germline V gives CDR1 SGHVS, CDR2 FQNEAQ. This CDR3 has 15 amino acids. The DNA for the CDR3 is TGTGCCAGCAGCTTAGAAGGTTATAGCAATCAGCCCCAGCATTTT. It is translated as CASSLEGYSNQPQHF.

This clone has a single count. The J gene is TRBJ2-1, the V gene TRBV4-3; D call uncertain. V was clipped by 1 base and J by 4 bases, with 2 bases between them. The CDR3 spans 12 residues. Germline V gene sequence: CDR1 LGHNA, CDR2 YSLEER. The CDR3 DNA sequence: TGCGCCAGCAGCCAAGCATACAATGAGCAGTTCTTC. Translation gives CASSQAYNEQFF.

This CDR3 reads CASSERFLDRYTQYF. The DNA of the CDR3 is TGTGCCAGTAGTGAAAGATTCCTGGACAGATATACGCAGTATTTT. This chain joins TRBV19 and TRBJ2-3; maybe TRBD1 (6 bases). This CDR3 has 15 residues. V lost 5 bases and J lost 7, with 19 bases in between. The germline gives CDR1 LNHDA, CDR2 SQIVND (reference sequence).

On this clone itself: A junction end diverges from the germline sequence, so it may reflect a read error. V usage is TRBV2 and J usage is TRBJ1-1; tentatively, D is TRBD1 (5 bases). Germline-derived CDR1 and CDR2 are SNHLY and FYNNEI. The CDR3 is 13 amino acids. The CDR3 DNA is TGTGCCAGCAGAGAAGGGACGAACACTGAAGCTTTCTTT. It encodes CASREGTNTEAFF.

The genes are TRBV7-6 and TRBJ1-5; 7 nucleotides align to TRBD1. CDR3 size: 15 residues. Germline trimming cut 5 bases from V and 4 bases from J; bases unmatched to any gene: 8. Germline values: CDR1 SGHVS, CDR2 FNYEAQ. In DNA, the CDR3 is TGTGCCAGCAGCAGATCAACAGGGGTAAATCAGCCCCAGCATTTT. This sequence encodes CASSRSTGVNQPQHF.

This sequence joins TRBV27 and TRBJ2-1, with TRBD2 matching 10 bases. Germline V gives CDR1 MNHEY, CDR2 SMNVEV (reference sequence). This CDR3 is built from 14 residues. V shed 4 bases and J 6 bases; nucleotides not matched to a gene: 3. CDR3 loop: CASSSWTSGNEQFF. The CDR3 nucleotides read TGTGCCAGCAGTTCCTGGACTAGCGGCAATGAGCAGTTCTTC.

Details on this clone: An end of the junction does not agree with germline; a read error may underlie this. The chain couples TRBV2 to TRBJ2-3; TRBD2 agrees at 7 bases. CDR1 and CDR2 (germline): SNHLY, FYNNEI. The CDR3 spans 15 residues. CDR3 in DNA: TGTGCCAGCAGGGAAGTGGGAGGGTTCACAGATACGCAGTATTTT. Residues: CASREVGGFTDTQYF.

The V and J genes are TRBV7-8 and TRBJ1-1, with D possibly matching TRBD1 (6 bases). The CDR3 extends over 13 amino acids. The V end was cut by 9 bases, the J end by 1 base, with 12 bases between. CDR1 SGHVS and CDR2 FQNEAQ come from the germline V gene. Here the CDR3 DNA reads TGTGCCAGTTCGGGGGGGCGGAACACTGAAGCTTTCTTT. This codes for CASSGGRNTEAFF. Complete variable domain (other parts from reference TRBV7-8 and TRBJ1-1): GAGVSQSPRYKVAKRGQDVALRCDPISGHVSLFWYQQALGQGPEFLTYFQNEAQLDKSGLPSDRFFAERPEGSVSTLKIQRTQQEDSAVYLCASSGGRNTEAFFGQGTRLTVV.

J is TRBJ2-7 and V is TRBV5-1; 8 bases align to TRBD2. CDR3 length equals 14 residues. V gave up 0 bases and J gave up 5 bases; unmatched junction bases: 4. Germline CDR1 reads SGHRS; CDR2 reads YFSETQ. In DNA form, the CDR3 reads TGCGCCAGCAGCTTGGGGCCAGCGGGAGACGAGCAGTACTTC. It codes for CASSLGPAGDEQYF.

The V gene is TRBV5-1, the J gene TRBJ2-3; D uncertain. The CDR3 is made up of 15 amino acids. Trimming removed 0 bases at V and 5 bases at J, with 13 bases between. The germline V gene encodes CDR1 SGHRS and CDR2 YFSETQ. The CDR3 DNA sequence: TGCGCCAGCAGCTTGGCAGGTCCCTATGGAGATACGCAGTATTTT. It codes for CASSLAGPYGDTQYF. Full variable domain (remainder filled in from reference TRBV5-1 and TRBJ2-3): KAGVTQTPRYLIKTRGQQVTLSCSPISGHRSVSWYQQTPGQGLQFLFEYFSETQRNKGNFPGRFSGRQFSNSRSEMNVSTLELGDSALYLCASSLAGPYGDTQYFGPGTRLTVL.

This clone was seen just once. This chain joins TRBV19 and TRBJ2-2; 13 bases line up with TRBD2. The CDR3 runs 17 residues. In germline, CDR1 is LNHDA, CDR2 SQIVND (reference sequence). V lost 1 base to trimming and J lost 4 bases; unmatched junction nucleotides: 3. CDR3 in amino acids: CASSIGLAGGRTGELFF. In DNA, the CDR3 is TGTGCCAGTAGTATAGGACTAGCGGGAGGCCGCACCGGGGAGCTGTTTTTT. Filled out from reference TRBV19 and TRBJ2-2, the complete variable domain reads DGGITQSPKYLFRKEGQNVTLSCEQNLNHDAMYWYRQDPGQGLRLIYYSQIVNDFQKGDIAEGYSVSREKKESFPLTVTSAQKNPTAFYLCASSIGLAGGRTGELFFGEGSRLTVL.

The chain joins TRBV2 to TRBJ2-5; D is unclear. The J call may be mistaken, given a closer DNA end match to TRBJ2-7. In germline, CDR1 is SNHLY, CDR2 FYNNEI. The CDR3 consists of 15 residues. The CDR3 coding sequence is TGTGCCAGCAGTGCCTGGACGGAGTCTTCCTACGAGCAGTACTTC. Protein product: CASSAWTESSYEQYF.

CDR3 amino acids: CASSDAMDRGKGYTF. CDR3 DNA sequence: TGTGCCAGTAGTGACGCCATGGACAGGGGTAAAGGCTACACCTTC. The rearrangement joins TRBV19 to TRBJ1-2; 9 bases line up with TRBD1. The CDR3 spans 15 residues. V dropped 5 bases and J dropped 8; count of bases not matched to a gene: 12. Germline CDR1 LNHDA, CDR2 SQIVND (reference sequence).

The gene calls are TRBV28 and TRBJ1-5, with D unresolved. The CDR3 loop spans 13 amino acids. Germline-derived CDR1 and CDR2 are MDHEN and SYDVKM. Trimming took 2 bases from V and 2 from J, leaving 4 bases between them. The CDR3 spells CASSLQGNQPQHF. DNA of the CDR3: TGTGCCAGCAGTTTACAGGGCAATCAGCCCCAGCATTTT.